The 4 T cell receptor beta chains listed next were all sequenced from one sample in a study of blood T cell repertoires in COVID-19. TCRdb's copy holds only in-frame clones and misses some; the assay was immunoSEQ multiplex PCR. Of roughly 100,000 clones listed, around 84% are singletons. The sample was peripheral blood. The receptors here all came from a man aged 45-60 years with active or convalescent COVID-19.

The genes are TRBV19 and TRBJ2-3, with D hard to call. V was cut by 2 bases and J by 2 bases, with 5 bases left in between. The CDR3 length is 13 residues. From germline, CDR1 is LNHDA and CDR2 SQIVND (reference sequence). The CDR3 is CASSIRVTDTQYF. The CDR3 DNA reads TGTGCCAGTAGTATAAGAGTCACAGATACGCAGTATTTT.

This clone showed up just once. This chain uses TRBV9 with TRBJ2-1; TRBD2 aligns across 15 bases. The ends lost 3 bases at V and 8 bases at J; junction bases unmatched: 6. The CDR3 runs 16 residues. Germline-derived CDR1 and CDR2 are SGDLS and YYNGEE. The CDR3 loop is CASSGGLAGGQDEQFF. The CDR3 coding sequence is TGTGCCAGCAGCGGCGGACTAGCGGGGGGGCAAGATGAGCAGTTCTTC.

This clone was recorded a few times. This sequence joins TRBV28 and TRBJ1-2; 7 positions agree with TRBD1. The CDR3 length is 14 residues. The germline CDR1 and CDR2 sequences are MDHEN and SYDVKM. V lost 6 bases to trimming and J lost 8 bases; unmatched junction nucleotides: 12. The CDR3 reads CASSISLDRRGYTF. The CDR3 nucleotides read TGTGCCAGCAGCATATCATTGGACAGGAGGGGCTACACCTTC.

Regarding this clone: An end of the junction differs from the germline gene, which may be a read error. The DNA of the CDR3 is TGCAGCGTAAGGGCTAGCAGAGATACGCAGTATTTT. Amino acid sequence: CSVRASRDTQYF. The rearrangement links TRBV29-1 to TRBJ2-3, with D maybe TRBD2 (5 bases). Germline assignment: CDR1 SQVTM and CDR2 ANQGSEA. This CDR3 region has 12 residues.